What follows are 27 T cell receptor beta chains derived from one specimen sequenced in a study of shared clonotypes between healthy human individuals. Clones were sequenced by immunoSEQ multiplex PCR, and TCRdb holds only the in-frame ones, with some missing. The data show about 2.5 million clones, about nine tenths seen once. Specimen: naive CD4+ T cells from PBMCs. The sample's subset: CD45RA+ positively selected. Source of these receptors: a man in his late teens or twenties in good health. Some clones in this sample may be carry-over from other donors' samples.

The chain recombines TRBV19 with TRBJ1-1; D is unclear. The CDR3 runs to 12 residues. Between the trimmed V and J ends, which lost 5 bases and 7 bases, there was a span of 11 bases. CDR1 is LNHDA and CDR2 is SQIVND in the germline V gene (reference sequence). CDR3 nucleotide sequence: TGTGCCAGTAGTCTTTGGGCGGGTGAAGCTTTCTTT. It is translated as CASSLWAGEAFF. The entire variable domain, with the rest obtained from reference TRBV19 and TRBJ1-1, is as follows: DGGITQSPKYLFRKEGQNVTLSCEQNLNHDAMYWYRQDPGQGLRLIYYSQIVNDFQKGDIAEGYSVSREKKESFPLTVTSAQKNPTAFYLCASSLWAGEAFFGQGTRLTVV.

In this sample, this clone turned up a few times. This chain connects TRBV7-9 to TRBJ1-5; unclear D gene. The ends were cut back, 1 base at V and 11 bases at J, with 9 bases in the middle. The CDR3 is made up of 12 amino acids. Germline assignment: CDR1 SEHNR and CDR2 FQNEAQ (reference sequence). The CDR3 DNA reads as TGTGCCAGCAGCTTAGACCAGAAGTCCCAGCATTTT. This gives the protein CASSLDQKSQHF.

The rearrangement links TRBV27 to TRBJ2-7; D ambiguous. CDR3 size: 15 residues. CDR1 and CDR2 (germline): MNHEY, SMNVEV (reference sequence). V dropped 3 bases and J dropped 0 bases, with 12 bases sitting between them. The CDR3 sequence is CASSLVPTRSYEQYF. The CDR3 bases are TGTGCCAGCAGTTTGGTACCCACGCGCTCCTACGAGCAGTACTTC.

This chain joins TRBV28 and TRBJ1-1; 7 bases align to TRBD1. This CDR3 contains 15 residues. Losses at the gene ends were 5 bases for V and 4 bases for J; bases not matched to a gene: 10. Germline values: CDR1 MDHEN, CDR2 SYDVKM. The CDR3 here is CASSPGGRGTTEAFF. CDR3 coding DNA: TGTGCCAGCAGTCCCGGCGGCAGGGGGACCACTGAAGCTTTCTTT.

This clone was counted a few times. This chain connects TRBV20-1 to TRBJ2-3; D may be TRBD2 (6 bases). The CDR3 length is 11 residues. Trimming stripped 7 bases from V and 8 bases from J, with 13 bases between. CDR1 and CDR2 from the germline V gene are DFQATT and SNEGSKA (reference sequence). The DNA for the CDR3 is TGCAGTGGTGGCGGGGAGGTTACGCAGTATTTT. Amino acids: CSGGGEVTQYF.

This chain connects TRBV6-1 to TRBJ2-5; 7 bases fit TRBD1. Germline V gene lookup returns CDR1 MNHNS and CDR2 SASEGT. Unmatched junction bases numbered 8, after V lost 5 bases and J lost 5 bases. This CDR3 is built from 14 residues. The CDR3 DNA follows: TGTGCCAGCAGTCATGACAGGGTTGCGGAGACCCAGTACTTC. Protein sequence: CASSHDRVAETQYF.

The V gene is TRBV19, the J gene TRBJ1-5; possibly TRBD1 for D (5 bases). V lost 4 bases to trimming and J lost 11 bases, with 12 bases between them. Germline V gives CDR1 LNHDA, CDR2 SQIVND (reference sequence). The CDR3 is 12 residues long. CDR3 sequence (DNA): TGTGCCAGTAGTACCCCGGGACGGACCCAGCATTTT. This codes for CASSTPGRTQHF.

This sequence joins TRBV10-2 and TRBJ2-1, with TRBD2 matching 13 bases. The J segment lost 8 bases and the V segment lost 4 bases, leaving 8 bases of the junction unmatched. CDR3 length equals 16 residues. The V gene's germline CDR1 is WSHSY and CDR2 SAAADI. The CDR3 here is CASSAPGLAGSDEQFF. The CDR3 DNA reads TGCGCCAGCAGTGCGCCGGGACTAGCGGGATCGGATGAGCAGTTCTTC.

In this sample, this clone turned up once. This rearrangement joins TRBV9 to TRBJ2-7; 11 positions agree with TRBD1. Losses at the gene ends were 3 bases for V and 2 bases for J; bases not matched to a gene: 13. This CDR3 has 18 residues. Per the germline V gene, CDR1 is SGDLS and CDR2 is YYNGEE. CDR3 sequence (DNA): TGTGCCAGCAGCGCCCAATATATGGGGACAGGGGGGCCCTACGAGCAGTACTTC. This encodes CASSAQYMGTGGPYEQYF.

The CDR3 nucleotides read TGTGCCAGCAGCTTATTTGGGCCAGGGGATTCCCACGAGCAGTACTTC. Its translation is CASSLFGPGDSHEQYF. This rearrangement joins TRBV7-9 to TRBJ2-7, with D maybe TRBD1 (6 bases). V lost 2 bases and J 5 bases, leaving 19 bases between the germline ends. The CDR3 is 16 amino acids. Germline V gene lookup returns CDR1 SEHNR and CDR2 FQNEAQ (reference sequence).

The CDR3 loop is CASDWGGSAEAFF. The DNA of the CDR3 is TGTGCCAGCGACTGGGGAGGTAGCGCTGAAGCTTTCTTT. The chain recombines TRBV11-2 with TRBJ1-1; D is unclear. Germline CDR1 SGHAT, CDR2 FQNNGV. The V end lost 8 bases, the J end lost 6 bases, and 16 bases lay between the germline ends. The CDR3 spans 13 residues.

The rearrangement joins TRBV7-3 to TRBJ2-7; D tentatively reads TRBD1 or TRBD2 (5 bases each). Germline V gene lookup returns CDR1 SGHTA and CDR2 FQGTGA. The CDR3 spans 14 residues. The germline V and J ends were trimmed by 4 bases and 2 bases, with 12 bases remaining between them. The CDR3 sequence is CASSSRDGPYEQYF. The CDR3 coding sequence is TGTGCCAGCAGCTCACGGGACGGACCCTACGAGCAGTACTTC.

The rearrangement joins TRBV5-1 to TRBJ2-7; D gene unclear. The V end was cut by 3 bases, the J end by 2 bases, with 12 bases between. Germline loops: CDR1 SGHRS, CDR2 YFSETQ. CDR3 length: 14 residues. DNA for the CDR3: TGCGCCAGCAGCTCCGGAGAAAGTGCCTACGAGCAGTACTTC. This sequence encodes CASSSGESAYEQYF.

J is TRBJ1-2 and V is TRBV6-1; no definite D call. V lost 4 bases to trimming and J lost 4 bases, with 10 bases between them. The germline CDR1 and CDR2 sequences are MNHNS and SASEGT. This CDR3 has 13 residues. CDR3 nucleotides: TGTGCCAGCAGTGGGTCCGAGCTCTATGGCTACACCTTC. It translates to CASSGSELYGYTF.

A word on this clone: Other DNA sequences of this sample code for an identical CDR3. This chain connects TRBV19 to TRBJ2-1; D unresolved. Germline assignment: CDR1 LNHDA and CDR2 SQIVND (reference sequence). The CDR3 length is 13 residues. V was shortened by 5 bases and J by 2 bases, with 7 bases between the two germline ends. This CDR3 reads CASSSGTYNEQFF. The CDR3 DNA is TGTGCCAGTAGTTCTGGTACCTACAATGAGCAGTTCTTC.

The V gene is TRBV7-3, the J gene TRBJ2-5; no clear D. The J call may be incorrect, as the DNA end agrees better with TRBJ2-7. The CDR3 consists of 15 residues. The germline V gene has CDR1 SGHTA and CDR2 FQGTGA. The CDR3 is CASSLEPTYSYEQYF. The CDR3 coding sequence is TGTGCCAGCAGCCTTGAGCCGACATACTCCTACGAGCAGTACTTC.

To note about this clone: It is unclear where the CDR3 begins or ends on the DNA, so no DNA is shown, and the CDR3 is as TCRdb lists it. This chain uses TRBV19 with TRBJ2-5; the table's TRBD2 call for D was not verified on the DNA. The CDR3 spans 12 residues, counting both ends. CDR1 LNHDA and CDR2 SQIVND come from the germline V gene (reference sequence). The CDR3 reads CASSTSVETQYF.

DNA for the CDR3: TGTGCCATCAGTGAGCATGGGACAGGGGGCGGCGAGCAGTACTTC. Amino acid sequence: CAISEHGTGGGEQYF. The rearrangement links TRBV10-3 to TRBJ2-7, with 12 bases fitting TRBD1. Germline CDR1 reads ENHRY; CDR2 reads SYGVKD. V shed 2 bases, J shed 6 bases, and the junction held 5 bases outside the gene matches. CDR3 size: 15 residues.

The chain is built from TRBV5-1 and TRBJ1-5; the D gene is possibly TRBD1 (6 bases). Germline V gene lookup returns CDR1 SGHRS and CDR2 YFSETQ. This CDR3 is 15 amino acids long. Trimming left V 0 bases short and J 6 bases short, with 13 bases between. The DNA of the CDR3 is TGCGCCAGCAGCTTGGTGGCAGGGGTAGGTCAGCCCCAGCATTTT. It is translated as CASSLVAGVGQPQHF.

V gene TRBV7-2 combines with J gene TRBJ1-1, with TRBD1 matching over 7 bases. Germline lookup yields CDR1 SGHTA and CDR2 FQGNSA. CDR3 length: 14 residues. The J segment lost 11 bases and the V segment lost 1 base, leaving 10 bases of the junction unmatched. The DNA of the CDR3 is TGTGCCAGCAGCTTAGATCAGGGGCCCAGGGGGGCTTTCTTT. Its translation: CASSLDQGPRGAFF.

The rearrangement joins TRBV6-5 to TRBJ2-7; 11 nucleotides match TRBD1. V lost 5 bases to trimming and J lost 3 bases; unmatched junction nucleotides: 6. This CDR3 spans 15 amino acids. Germline CDR1 is MNHEY and CDR2 is SVGAGI. The CDR3 DNA is TGTGCCAGCAGTAGGGACAGGGGGTCGTTCTACGAGCAGTACTTC. Translated, it gives CASSRDRGSFYEQYF.

This clone turned up a few times. The chain employs TRBV28 and TRBJ1-1; weak D call: TRBD1 (5 bases). This CDR3 has 12 residues. Per the germline V gene, CDR1 is MDHEN and CDR2 is SYDVKM. The V end lost 5 bases, the J end lost 10 bases, and 14 bases lay between the germline ends. CDR3 loop: CASSLPGAGAFF. CDR3 nucleotides: TGTGCCAGCAGTCTCCCCGGGGCGGGAGCTTTCTTT.

This sequence joins TRBV6-1 and TRBJ1-5; 9 bases are shared with TRBD1. V lost 7 bases and J lost 3; bases outside the gene matches: 7. The germline V gene encodes CDR1 MNHNS and CDR2 SASEGT. The CDR3 runs 15 residues. CDR3 region: CASNSNRGLNQPQHF. The CDR3 DNA follows: TGTGCCAGCAACTCTAACAGGGGGCTCAATCAGCCCCAGCATTTT.

This chain uses TRBV5-6 with TRBJ2-5; maybe TRBD2 (7 bases). This CDR3 comprises 16 residues. Trimming took 3 bases from V and 3 from J, leaving 18 bases between them. Per germline, CDR1 SGHDT and CDR2 YYEEEE. The DNA for the CDR3 is TGTGCCAGCAGCTACCAAGGGGGGGCGCGAGAAGAGACCCAGTACTTC. Translating gives CASSYQGGAREETQYF. Full variable domain (outside the CDR3, taken from reference TRBV5-6 and TRBJ2-5): DAGVTQSPTHLIKTRGQQVTLRCSPKSGHDTVSWYQQALGQGPQFIFQYYEEEERQRGNFPDRFSGHQFPNYSSELNVNALLLGDSALYLCASSYQGGAREETQYFGPGTRLLVL.

V is TRBV10-3 and J is TRBJ2-7; 9 positions agree with TRBD2. The CDR3 contains 19 residues. V lost 4 bases and J lost 0; bases outside the gene matches: 16. CDR1 is ENHRY, CDR2 SYGVKD, per germline. In DNA form, the CDR3 reads TGTGCCATCAGTGGAACCTCTCCTAGCGGGACCAGGAGCTCCTACGAGCAGTACTTC. Translated, it gives CAISGTSPSGTRSSYEQYF.

Here the CDR3 DNA reads TGTGCCAGCAGCCTACTGGACGGCGAAAAACTGTTTTTT. It is translated as CASSLLDGEKLFF. The V call is TRBV7-2, the J call TRBJ1-4; D gene ambiguous. Germline V gene data show CDR1 as SGHTA and CDR2 as FQGNSA. The CDR3 runs 13 residues. Trimming took off 5 bases at V and 8 bases at J, with 12 bases between the two ends. Using reference TRBV7-2 and TRBJ1-4 for the parts outside the CDR3, the full variable domain is GAGVSQSPSNKVTEKGKDVELRCDPISGHTALYWYRQSLGQGLEFLIYFQGNSAPDKSGLPSDRFSAERTGGSVSTLTIQRTQQEDSAVYLCASSLLDGEKLFFGSGTQLSVL.

This rearrangement joins TRBV29-1 to TRBJ1-1; a possible D gene is TRBD1 (5 bases). This CDR3 has 14 amino acids. CDR1 and CDR2 from the germline V gene are SQVTM and ANQGSEA. V lost 6 bases to trimming and J lost 0 bases, with 14 bases between them. The CDR3 reads CSVVTVPMNTEAFF. The CDR3, as DNA: TGCAGCGTCGTGACAGTTCCAATGAACACTGAAGCTTTCTTT.